The T cell receptor beta chain under discussion was sequenced for a study of T cell responses to AZD1222 COVID-19 vaccine. This table comes from immunoSEQ multiplex PCR, and its TCRdb copy is limited to in-frame clones, with some not included. The sample includes 95,000 to 150,000 clones, roughly nine tenths of them seen just once. This sequence was found in an adult in good health. Material: peripheral blood, obtained on day 0 of AZD1222 vaccination.

CDR3 DNA sequence: TGTGCCAGCAGCTTAGGGGGACGGAACAATGAGCAGTTCTTC. This translates into CASSLGGRNNEQFF. The chain combines TRBV7-2 with TRBJ2-1; the D call may be TRBD1 or TRBD2 (5 bases each). With 1 base removed from V and 5 bases from J, the gap between germline ends came to 9 bases. CDR1 SGHTA and CDR2 FQGNSA come from the germline V gene. This CDR3 has 14 amino acids.